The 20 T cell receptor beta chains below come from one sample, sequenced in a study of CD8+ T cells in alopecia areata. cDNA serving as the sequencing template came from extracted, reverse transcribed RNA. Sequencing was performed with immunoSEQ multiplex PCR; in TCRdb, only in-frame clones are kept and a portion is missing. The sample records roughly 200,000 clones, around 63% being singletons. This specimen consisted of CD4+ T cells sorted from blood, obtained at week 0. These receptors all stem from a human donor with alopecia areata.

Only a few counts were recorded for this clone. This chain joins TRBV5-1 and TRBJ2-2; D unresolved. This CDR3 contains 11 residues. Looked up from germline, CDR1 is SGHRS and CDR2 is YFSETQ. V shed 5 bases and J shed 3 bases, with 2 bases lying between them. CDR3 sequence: CASRDTGELFF. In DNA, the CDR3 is TGCGCCAGCAGGGACACCGGGGAGCTGTTTTTT. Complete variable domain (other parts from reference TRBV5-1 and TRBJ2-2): KAGVTQTPRYLIKTRGQQVTLSCSPISGHRSVSWYQQTPGQGLQFLFEYFSETQRNKGNFPGRFSGRQFSNSRSEMNVSTLELGDSALYLCASRDTGELFFGEGSRLTVL.

CDR3 loop: CAWMGHSNTEAFF. The DNA for the CDR3 is TGTGCCTGGATGGGACATTCGAACACTGAAGCTTTCTTT. The chain couples TRBV30 to TRBJ1-1, with D perhaps matching TRBD1 (6 bases). Germline V gene sequence: CDR1 GTSNPN, CDR2 SVGIG (reference sequence). This CDR3 is built from 13 residues. The V gene lost 4 bases and the J gene lost 1 base, with 10 bases spanning the gap.

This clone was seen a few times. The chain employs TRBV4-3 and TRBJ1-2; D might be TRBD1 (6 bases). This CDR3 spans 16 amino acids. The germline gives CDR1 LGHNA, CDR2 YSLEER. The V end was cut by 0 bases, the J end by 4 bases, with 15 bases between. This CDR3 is CASSQDPDRPIYGYTF. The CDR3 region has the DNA TGCGCCAGCAGCCAAGATCCGGACAGACCCATCTATGGCTACACCTTC.

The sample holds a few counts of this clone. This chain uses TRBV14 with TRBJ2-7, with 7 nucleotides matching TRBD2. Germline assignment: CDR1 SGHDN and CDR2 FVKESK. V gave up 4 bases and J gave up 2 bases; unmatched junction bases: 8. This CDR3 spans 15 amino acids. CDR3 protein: CASSPPPGGPYEQYF. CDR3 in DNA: TGTGCCAGCAGCCCTCCCCCGGGGGGTCCCTACGAGCAGTACTTC.

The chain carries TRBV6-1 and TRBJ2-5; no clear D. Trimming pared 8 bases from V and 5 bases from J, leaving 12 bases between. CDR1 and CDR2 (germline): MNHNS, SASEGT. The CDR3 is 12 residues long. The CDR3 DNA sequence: TGTGCCAGCTTGGGCAGCCACGAGACCCAGTACTTC. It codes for CASLGSHETQYF.

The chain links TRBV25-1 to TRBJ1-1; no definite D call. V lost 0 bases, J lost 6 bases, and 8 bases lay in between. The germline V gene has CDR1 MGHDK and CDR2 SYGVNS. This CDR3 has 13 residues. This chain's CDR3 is CASSEYGGAEAFF. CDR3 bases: TGTGCCAGCAGTGAATATGGCGGGGCTGAAGCTTTCTTT.

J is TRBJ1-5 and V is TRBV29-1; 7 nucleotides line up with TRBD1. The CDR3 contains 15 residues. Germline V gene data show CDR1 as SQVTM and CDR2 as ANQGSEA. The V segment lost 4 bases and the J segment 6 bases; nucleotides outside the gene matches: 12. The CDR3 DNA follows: TGCAGCGTTGCAACAGGGGTGGACCCTACTCAGCCCCAGCATTTT. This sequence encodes CSVATGVDPTQPQHF.

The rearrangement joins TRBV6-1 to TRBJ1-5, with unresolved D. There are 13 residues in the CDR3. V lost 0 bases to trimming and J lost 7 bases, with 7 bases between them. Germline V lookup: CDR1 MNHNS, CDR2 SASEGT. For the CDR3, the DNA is TGTGCCAGCAGTGAAGCGCCGGACCAGCCCCAGCATTTT. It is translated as CASSEAPDQPQHF.

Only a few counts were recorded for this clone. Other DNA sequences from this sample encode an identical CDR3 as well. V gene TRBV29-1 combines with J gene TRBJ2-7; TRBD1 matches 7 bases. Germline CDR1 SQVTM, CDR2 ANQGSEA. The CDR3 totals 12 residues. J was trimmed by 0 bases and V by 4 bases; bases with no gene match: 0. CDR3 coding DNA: TGCAGCGTTGGGGACAGCTCCTACGAGCAGTACTTC. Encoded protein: CSVGDSSYEQYF.

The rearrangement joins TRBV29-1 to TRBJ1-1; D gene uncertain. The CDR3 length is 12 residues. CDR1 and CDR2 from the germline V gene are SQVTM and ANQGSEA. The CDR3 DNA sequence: TGCAGTGGATCAACAGAGAACACTGAAGCTTTCTTT. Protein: CSGSTENTEAFF.

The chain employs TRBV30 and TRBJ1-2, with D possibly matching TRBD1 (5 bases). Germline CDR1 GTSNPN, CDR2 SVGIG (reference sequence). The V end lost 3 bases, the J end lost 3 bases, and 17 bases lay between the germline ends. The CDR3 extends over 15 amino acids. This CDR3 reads CAWRAGTANDYGYTF. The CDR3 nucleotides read TGTGCCTGGAGGGCCGGGACCGCGAACGACTATGGCTACACCTTC.

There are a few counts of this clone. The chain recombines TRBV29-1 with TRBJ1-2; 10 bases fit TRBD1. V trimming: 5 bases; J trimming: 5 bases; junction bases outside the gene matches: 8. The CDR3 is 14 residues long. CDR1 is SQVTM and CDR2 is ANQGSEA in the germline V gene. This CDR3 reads CSVQRQGAEYGYTF. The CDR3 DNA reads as TGCAGCGTTCAACGACAGGGGGCTGAGTATGGCTACACCTTC.

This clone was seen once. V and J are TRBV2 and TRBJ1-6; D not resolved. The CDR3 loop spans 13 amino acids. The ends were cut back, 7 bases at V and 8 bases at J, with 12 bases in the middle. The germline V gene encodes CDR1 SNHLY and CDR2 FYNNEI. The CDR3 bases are TGTGCCAGCACGCTTCGGTGGGATTCACCCCTCCACTTT. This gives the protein CASTLRWDSPLHF. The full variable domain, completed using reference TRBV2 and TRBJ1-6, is EPEVTQTPSHQVTQMGQEVILRCVPISNHLYFYWYRQILGQKVEFLVSFYNNEISEKSEIFDDQFSVERPDGSNFTLKIRSTKLEDSAMYFCASTLRWDSPLHFGNGTRLTVT.

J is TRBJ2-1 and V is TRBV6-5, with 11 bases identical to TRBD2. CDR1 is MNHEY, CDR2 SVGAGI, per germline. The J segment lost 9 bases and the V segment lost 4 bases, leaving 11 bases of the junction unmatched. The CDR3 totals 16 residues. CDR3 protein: CASSLLAGGPVAEQFF. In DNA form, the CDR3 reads TGTGCCAGCAGTTTATTAGCGGGGGGGCCGGTTGCTGAGCAGTTCTTC.

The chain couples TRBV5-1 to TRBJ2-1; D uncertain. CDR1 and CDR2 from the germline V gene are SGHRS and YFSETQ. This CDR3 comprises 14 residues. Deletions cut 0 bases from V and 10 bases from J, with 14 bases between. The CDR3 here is CASSLAQGSREQFF. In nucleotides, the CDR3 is TGCGCCAGCAGCTTGGCCCAAGGTTCTAGGGAGCAGTTCTTC.

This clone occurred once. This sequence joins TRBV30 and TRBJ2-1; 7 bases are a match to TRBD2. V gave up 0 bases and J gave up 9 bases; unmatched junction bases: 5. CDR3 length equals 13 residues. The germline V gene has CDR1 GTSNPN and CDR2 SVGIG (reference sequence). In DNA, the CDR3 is TGTGCCTGGAGTGTGTCACTAGCGACTGAGCAGTTCTTC. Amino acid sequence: CAWSVSLATEQFF.

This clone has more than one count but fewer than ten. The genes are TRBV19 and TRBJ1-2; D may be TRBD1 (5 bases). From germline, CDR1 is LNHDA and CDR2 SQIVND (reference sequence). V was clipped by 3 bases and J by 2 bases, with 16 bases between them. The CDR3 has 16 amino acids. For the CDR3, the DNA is TGTGCCAGTAGTATGGGCCCCGGGGGTCGGAACTATGGCTACACCTTC. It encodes CASSMGPGGRNYGYTF.

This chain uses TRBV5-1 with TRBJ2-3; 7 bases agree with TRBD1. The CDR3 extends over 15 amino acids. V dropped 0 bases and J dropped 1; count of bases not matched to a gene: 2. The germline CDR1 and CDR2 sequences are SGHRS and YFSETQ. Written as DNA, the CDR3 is TGCGCCAGCAGCTTGGAAACAGGGGGCACAGATACGCAGTATTTT. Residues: CASSLETGGTDTQYF.

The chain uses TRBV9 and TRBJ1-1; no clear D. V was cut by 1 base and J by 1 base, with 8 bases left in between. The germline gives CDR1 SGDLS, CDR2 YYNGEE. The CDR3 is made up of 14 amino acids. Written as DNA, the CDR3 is TGTGCCAGCAGCGTAAGCACGGCGAACACTGAAGCTTTCTTT. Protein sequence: CASSVSTANTEAFF.

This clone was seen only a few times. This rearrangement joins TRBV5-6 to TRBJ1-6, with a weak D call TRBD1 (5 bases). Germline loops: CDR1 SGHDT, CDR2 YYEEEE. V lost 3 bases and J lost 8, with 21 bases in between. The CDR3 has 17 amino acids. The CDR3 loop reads CASSSTYGKGFDSPLHF. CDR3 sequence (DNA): TGTGCCAGCAGCTCGACCTACGGGAAGGGGTTCGATTCACCCCTCCACTTT. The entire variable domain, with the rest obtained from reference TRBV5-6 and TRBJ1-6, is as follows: DAGVTQSPTHLIKTRGQQVTLRCSPKSGHDTVSWYQQALGQGPQFIFQYYEEEERQRGNFPDRFSGHQFPNYSSELNVNALLLGDSALYLCASSSTYGKGFDSPLHFGNGTRLTVT.